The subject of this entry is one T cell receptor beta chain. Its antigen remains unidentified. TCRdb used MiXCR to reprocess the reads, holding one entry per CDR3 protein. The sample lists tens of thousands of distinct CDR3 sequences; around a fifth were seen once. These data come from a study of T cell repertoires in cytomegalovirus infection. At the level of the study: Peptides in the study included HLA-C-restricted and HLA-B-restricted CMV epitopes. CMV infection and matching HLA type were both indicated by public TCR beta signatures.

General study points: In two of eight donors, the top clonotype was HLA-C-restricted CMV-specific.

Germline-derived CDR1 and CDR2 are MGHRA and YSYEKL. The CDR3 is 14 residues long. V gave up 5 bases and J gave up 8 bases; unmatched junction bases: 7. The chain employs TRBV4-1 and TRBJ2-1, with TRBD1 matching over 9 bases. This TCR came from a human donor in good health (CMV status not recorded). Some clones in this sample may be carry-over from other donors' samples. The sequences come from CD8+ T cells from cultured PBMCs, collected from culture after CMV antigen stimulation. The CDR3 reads CASSAQGAQDEQFF. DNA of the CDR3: TGCGCCAGCAGCGCACAGGGGGCGCAGGATGAGCAGTTCTTC.